Here is one TCR beta chain with its context. The antigen remains unidentified. Then a second PCR, running roughly 6 to 11 cycles, was carried out with a sample-barcoded 5' primer and a J-beta primer mix. Every cDNA molecule bore a tag from a template-switch adaptor containing 12 random nucleotides. TCRdb itself ran the 5' RACE reads through MiXCR, one entry per CDR3 protein. The table records over a million distinct CDR3 sequences, 20% to 25% of them present only once. This entry belongs to a study of blood T cells in healthy people across ages. Findings and caveats of the study: Observed TCR beta diversity per million T cells went down as age went up. This fall followed a roughly linear course with age.

Per the germline V gene, CDR1 is MGHRA and CDR2 is YSYEKL. There are 14 residues in the CDR3. The data also belong to a second study, concerning T cells of mothers and their children. From that report: cDNA was synthesized from all extracted RNA at around 1.5 ug per reaction. The second PCR used the M1S primer, and this primer added sample barcodes and 2-4 random nucleotides.

V is TRBV4-1 and J is TRBJ2-5, with D possibly matching TRBD2 (5 bases). The J call may be wrong; the DNA end is better matched by TRBJ2-1. The sample consisted of blood. The source of this sequence is a girl aged 2-15 years in good health. Written as DNA, the CDR3 is TGCGCCAGCAGCCAGCCCGGGGATAACAATGAGCAGTTCTTC. It yields the protein CASSQPGDNNEQFF.